The 15 T cell receptor beta chains presented below share a single source sample, sequenced in a study of cytomegalovirus exposure and HLA in healthy donors. The assay was immunoSEQ multiplex PCR, and TCRdb's table has in-frame clones only and misses some. The repertoire consists of some 130,000 clones, with roughly 89% occurring once and the leading ten covering around 1.3%. The sequencing sample was made of PBMCs. The receptors were sampled from a woman aged 18-35 years in good health and CMV-seronegative.

This CDR3 reads CASSLTEATDTQYF. The DNA for the CDR3 is TGTGCCAGCAGCCTGACAGAGGCGACAGATACGCAGTATTTT. The J gene is TRBJ2-3, the V gene TRBV7-9; tentative D call: TRBD1 (5 bases). Trimming left V 5 bases short and J 3 bases short, with 12 bases between. Germline CDR1 reads SEHNR; CDR2 reads FQNEAQ (reference sequence). CDR3 length equals 14 residues.

This clone occurred many times. This sequence joins TRBV10-3 and TRBJ1-2; possible D gene TRBD1, 6 bases. Trimming cost V 8 bases and J 8 bases, with 18 bases left between them. The CDR3 is 13 residues long. Germline V gene sequence: CDR1 ENHRY, CDR2 SYGVKD. Here the CDR3 reads CAISSGGSTGYTF. CDR3 DNA: TGTGCCATCTCATCGGGGGGCTCGACGGGCTACACCTTC.

This rearrangement joins TRBV6-5 to TRBJ1-1; TRBD1 agrees at 8 bases. With 6 bases clipped from V and 1 base from J, the junction kept 7 bases outside the gene matches. Germline CDR1 MNHEY, CDR2 SVGAGI. The CDR3 is 15 amino acids. DNA for the CDR3: TGTGCCAGCAGCTTTTTCACAGGGGGGAACACTGAAGCTTTCTTT. As protein: CASSFFTGGNTEAFF.

J is TRBJ1-1 and V is TRBV29-1; D ambiguous. Per germline, CDR1 SQVTM and CDR2 ANQGSEA. The CDR3 spans 13 residues. Trimming stripped 4 bases from V and 10 bases from J, with 19 bases between. CDR3 nucleotides: TGCAGCGTTGGTGACCGGGTAGACCCAACAGCTTTCTTT. Residues: CSVGDRVDPTAFF. Full variable domain (outside the CDR3, taken from reference TRBV29-1 and TRBJ1-1): SAVISQKPSRDICQRGTSLTIQCQVDSQVTMMFWYRQQPGQSLTLIATANQGSEATYESGFVIDKFPISRPNLTFSTLTVSNMSPEDSSIYLCSVGDRVDPTAFFGQGTRLTVV.

This chain joins TRBV9 and TRBJ1-2; no reliable D call. Germline V gene lookup returns CDR1 SGDLS and CDR2 YYNGEE. Trimming left V 5 bases short and J 6 bases short, with 11 bases between. The CDR3 loop spans 12 amino acids. In DNA form, the CDR3 reads TGTGCCAGCAGAGCGGGAGGCGATGGCTACACCTTC. It is translated as CASRAGGDGYTF. The whole variable domain, filled in from reference TRBV9 and TRBJ1-2, reads DSGVTQTPKHLITATGQRVTLRCSPRSGDLSVYWYQQSLDQGLQFLIQYYNGEERAKGNILERFSAQQFPDLHSELNLSSLELGDSALYFCASRAGGDGYTFGSGTRLTVV.

The chain is built from TRBV4-1 and TRBJ2-3; 8 nucleotides agree with TRBD2. With 0 bases clipped from V and 3 bases from J, the junction kept 14 bases outside the gene matches. The germline gives CDR1 MGHRA, CDR2 YSYEKL. The CDR3 runs 19 residues. CDR3 sequence (DNA): TGCGCCAGCAGCCAAGAGAGAAGGTATAGCGGGGTTATAACAGATACGCAGTATTTT. Its translation is CASSQERRYSGVITDTQYF.

The J gene is TRBJ1-1, the V gene TRBV9; TRBD1 is a possible D gene (6 bases). The CDR3 is 16 residues long. V dropped 2 bases and J dropped 1 base, with 15 bases sitting between them. The germline gives CDR1 SGDLS, CDR2 YYNGEE. The CDR3 sequence is CASSVGDRWENTEAFF. CDR3 DNA sequence: TGTGCCAGCAGCGTGGGCGACAGGTGGGAGAACACTGAAGCTTTCTTT.

Notes on this clone: This sample also contains other DNA sequences that code for the same CDR3. The chain recombines TRBV5-1 with TRBJ1-1; D is unresolved. Trimming pared 0 bases from V and 2 bases from J, leaving 5 bases between. CDR3 length: 13 amino acids. Germline CDR1 SGHRS, CDR2 YFSETQ. In DNA form, the CDR3 reads TGCGCCAGCAGCTTGGAAGCCAACACTGAAGCTTTCTTT. Residues: CASSLEANTEAFF. Supplemented by reference TRBV5-1 and TRBJ1-1, the full variable domain reads KAGVTQTPRYLIKTRGQQVTLSCSPISGHRSVSWYQQTPGQGLQFLFEYFSETQRNKGNFPGRFSGRQFSNSRSEMNVSTLELGDSALYLCASSLEANTEAFFGQGTRLTVV.

This sequence joins TRBV2 and TRBJ1-2, with D possibly being TRBD1 (6 bases). The CDR3 contains 15 residues. Deletions cut 9 bases from V and 4 bases from J, with 21 bases between. The germline V gene encodes CDR1 SNHLY and CDR2 FYNNEI. This chain's CDR3 is CARGKTGQLSYGYTF. In DNA form, the CDR3 reads TGTGCCAGAGGGAAGACAGGCCAGCTTTCCTATGGCTACACCTTC.

J is TRBJ1-1 and V is TRBV6-5, with 12 bases fitting TRBD1. The CDR3 covers 15 residues. Trimming at V came to 5 bases and at J to 6 bases, leaving 7 bases not matched to a gene. Germline values: CDR1 MNHEY, CDR2 SVGAGI. CDR3 coding DNA: TGTGCCAGCAGTCGAACCGGGACAGGGGGCCCTGAAGCTTTCTTT. Translating it yields CASSRTGTGGPEAFF.

V and J are TRBV5-1 and TRBJ2-7; maybe TRBD2 (6 bases). V shed 4 bases and J shed 0 bases, with 17 bases lying between them. The CDR3 loop spans 16 amino acids. Per germline, CDR1 SGHRS and CDR2 YFSETQ. For the CDR3, the DNA is TGCGCCAGCAGCCCCGCCCGGGGGAAGATCTCCTACGAGCAGTACTTC. Its protein is CASSPARGKISYEQYF.

This clone has a single count. This chain joins TRBV5-1 and TRBJ1-1; 7 nucleotides line up with TRBD1. Looked up from germline, CDR1 is SGHRS and CDR2 is YFSETQ. This CDR3 spans 15 amino acids. V lost 5 bases, J lost 1 base, and 8 bases stayed unmatched. This CDR3 is CASRPGTAKNTEAFF. CDR3 DNA sequence: TGCGCCAGCAGGCCCGGGACAGCTAAGAACACTGAAGCTTTCTTT.

The chain couples TRBV7-6 to TRBJ2-1; TRBD2 matches at 7 bases. The CDR3 extends over 17 amino acids. Losses at the gene ends were 3 bases for V and 0 bases for J; bases not matched to a gene: 8. Germline values: CDR1 SGHVS, CDR2 FNYEAQ. CDR3 sequence: CASSLLRRGSSYNEQFF. CDR3 nucleotide sequence: TGTGCCAGCAGCTTGCTTCGGCGGGGGAGCTCCTACAATGAGCAGTTCTTC.

This chain joins TRBV5-4 and TRBJ2-7; a weak D match, TRBD2 (5 bases). Trimming took off 2 bases at V and 5 bases at J, with 17 bases between the two ends. Germline CDR1 and CDR2: SGHNT and YYREEE (reference sequence). There are 15 residues in the CDR3. The CDR3 spells CASSFGKPYGDEQYF. In nucleotides, the CDR3 is TGTGCCAGCAGCTTTGGTAAACCTTACGGGGACGAGCAGTACTTC.

V is TRBV7-9 and J is TRBJ1-4; 10 bases agree with TRBD1. CDR1 and CDR2 from the germline V gene are SEHNR and FQNEAQ (reference sequence). Trimming at V came to 5 bases and at J to 3 bases, leaving 9 bases not matched to a gene. The CDR3 is 17 amino acids. CDR3 amino acids: CASSRTDRGWANEKLFF. As DNA, the CDR3 is TGTGCCAGCAGCCGAACGGACAGGGGGTGGGCTAATGAAAAACTGTTTTTT.